This TCR beta chain comes out of a study of blood T cell repertoires in COVID-19. Across the study: PBMCs, B-cell-depleted T cells, or T cells were the source of the cDNA or gDNA that made up the material.

This clone has only a few counts. Some clones are missing from TCRdb's copy, which holds only in-frame ones; the method was immunoSEQ multiplex PCR. This table has around 170,000 clones, under 80% appearing once. V was clipped by 4 bases and J by 6 bases; unmatched bases: 8. The CDR3 sequence is 17 residues long. Looked up from germline, CDR1 is SGHAT and CDR2 is FQNNGV. The clonotype comes from an elderly woman with acute or convalescent COVID-19. The chain is built from TRBV11-2 and TRBJ2-3; 15 nucleotides align to TRBD2. Sequenced input: peripheral blood. CDR3 in amino acids: CASSSWTSGRARDTQYF. The CDR3 region has the DNA TGTGCCAGCAGCTCTTGGACTAGCGGGAGGGCCAGGGATACGCAGTATTTT.